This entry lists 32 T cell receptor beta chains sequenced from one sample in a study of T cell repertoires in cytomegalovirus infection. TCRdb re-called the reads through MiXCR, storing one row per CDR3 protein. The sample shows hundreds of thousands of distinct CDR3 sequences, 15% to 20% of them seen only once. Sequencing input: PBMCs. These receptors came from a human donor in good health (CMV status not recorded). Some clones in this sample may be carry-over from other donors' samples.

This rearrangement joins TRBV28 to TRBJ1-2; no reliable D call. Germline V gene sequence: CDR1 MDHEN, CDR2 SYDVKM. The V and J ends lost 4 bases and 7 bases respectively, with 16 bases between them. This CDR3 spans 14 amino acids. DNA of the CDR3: TGTGCCAGCAGTTATATGAGGGCTCTGCCTGGCTACACCTTC. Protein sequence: CASSYMRALPGYTF.

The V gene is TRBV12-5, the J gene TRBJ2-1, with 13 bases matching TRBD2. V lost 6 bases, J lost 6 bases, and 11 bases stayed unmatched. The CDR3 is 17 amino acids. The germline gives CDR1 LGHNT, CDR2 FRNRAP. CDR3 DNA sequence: TGTGCTAGTGGCACTCACCGGACTAGCGGGGGACCCAATGAGCAGTTCTTC. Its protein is CASGTHRTSGGPNEQFF.

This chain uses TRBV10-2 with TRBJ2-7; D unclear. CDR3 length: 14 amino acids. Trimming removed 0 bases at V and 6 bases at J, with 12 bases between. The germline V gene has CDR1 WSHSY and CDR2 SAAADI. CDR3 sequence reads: CASSESLPRGEQYF. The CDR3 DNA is TGCGCCAGCAGTGAGTCGCTCCCCCGAGGCGAGCAGTACTTC.

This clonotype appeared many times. The CDR3 nucleotides are TGTGCCAGCAGATTAACAGGGCAGGGTACAGATACGCAGTATTTT. Translated: CASRLTGQGTDTQYF. V is TRBV12-3 or TRBV12-4 and J is TRBJ2-3; a possible D gene is TRBD1 (6 bases). Trimming took off 6 bases at V and 3 bases at J, with 16 bases between the two ends. This CDR3 contains 15 residues.

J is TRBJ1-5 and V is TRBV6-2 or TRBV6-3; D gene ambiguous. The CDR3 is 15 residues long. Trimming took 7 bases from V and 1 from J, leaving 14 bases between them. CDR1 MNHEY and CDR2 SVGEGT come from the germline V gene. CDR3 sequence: CASNPRGRSNQPQHF. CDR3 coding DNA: TGTGCCAGCAACCCCAGAGGGAGAAGCAATCAGCCCCAGCATTTT.

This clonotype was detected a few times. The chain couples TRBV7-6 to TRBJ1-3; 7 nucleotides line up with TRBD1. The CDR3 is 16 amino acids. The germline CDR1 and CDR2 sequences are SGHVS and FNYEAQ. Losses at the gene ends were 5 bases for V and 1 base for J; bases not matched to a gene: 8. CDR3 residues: CASSPRDSLSGNTIYF. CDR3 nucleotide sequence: TGTGCCAGCAGCCCCCGGGACAGCCTGTCTGGAAACACCATATATTTT.

CDR3 sequence reads: CASSHPGGGLGDEQFF. In nucleotides, the CDR3 is TGTGCCAGCAGCCACCCGGGGGGAGGGCTGGGTGATGAGCAGTTCTTC. The J gene is TRBJ2-1, the V gene TRBV6-2 or TRBV6-3; TRBD2 agrees at 7 bases. This CDR3 contains 16 residues. CDR1 is MNHEY, CDR2 SVGEGT, per germline. V trimming: 6 bases; J trimming: 8 bases; junction bases outside the gene matches: 16.

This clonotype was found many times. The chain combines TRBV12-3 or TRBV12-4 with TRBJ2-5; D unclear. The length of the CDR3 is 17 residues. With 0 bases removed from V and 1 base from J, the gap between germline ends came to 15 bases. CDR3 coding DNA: TGTGCCAGCAGTTTAGCCCTCCGCTTCGCGGCCCAAGAGACCCAGTACTTC. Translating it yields CASSLALRFAAQETQYF.

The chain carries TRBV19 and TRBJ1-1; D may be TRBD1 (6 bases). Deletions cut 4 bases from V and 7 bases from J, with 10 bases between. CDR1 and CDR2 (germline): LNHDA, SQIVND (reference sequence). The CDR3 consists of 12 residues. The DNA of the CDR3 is TGTGCCAGTAGTAAAACAGGGATTGAAGCTTTCTTT. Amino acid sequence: CASSKTGIEAFF.

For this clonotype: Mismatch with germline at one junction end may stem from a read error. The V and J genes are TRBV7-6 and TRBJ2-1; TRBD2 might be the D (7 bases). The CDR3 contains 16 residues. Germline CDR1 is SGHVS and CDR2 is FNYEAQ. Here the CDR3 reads CASRQEWGGPNNGQFF. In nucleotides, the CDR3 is TGTGCCAGCAGACAAGAGTGGGGGGGCCCTAATAATGGGCAGTTCTTC.

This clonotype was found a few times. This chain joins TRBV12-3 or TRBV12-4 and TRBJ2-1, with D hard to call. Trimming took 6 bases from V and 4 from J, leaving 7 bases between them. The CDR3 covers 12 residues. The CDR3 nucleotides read TGTGCCAGCAGCCCTAATTACAATGAGCAGTTCTTC. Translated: CASSPNYNEQFF.

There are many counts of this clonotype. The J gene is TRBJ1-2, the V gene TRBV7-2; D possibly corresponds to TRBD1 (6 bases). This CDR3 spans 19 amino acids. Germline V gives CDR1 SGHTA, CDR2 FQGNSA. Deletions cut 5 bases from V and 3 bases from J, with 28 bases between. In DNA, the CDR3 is TGTGCCAGCAGCCAAAAATCACAGAGTAACAGGGTTCCGTACTATGGCTACACCTTC. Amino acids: CASSQKSQSNRVPYYGYTF.

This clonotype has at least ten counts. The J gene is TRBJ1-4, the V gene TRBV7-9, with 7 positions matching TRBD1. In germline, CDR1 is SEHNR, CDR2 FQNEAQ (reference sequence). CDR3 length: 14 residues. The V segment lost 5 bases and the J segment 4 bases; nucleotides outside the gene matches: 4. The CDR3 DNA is TGTGCCAGCAGCCTACAGGGGATTAATGAAAAACTGTTTTTT. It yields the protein CASSLQGINEKLFF.

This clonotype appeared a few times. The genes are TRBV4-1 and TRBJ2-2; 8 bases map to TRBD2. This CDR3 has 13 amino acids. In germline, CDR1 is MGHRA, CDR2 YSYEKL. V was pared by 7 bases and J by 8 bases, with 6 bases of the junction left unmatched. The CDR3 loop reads CASTTGGMGELFF. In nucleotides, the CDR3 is TGCGCCAGCACCACGGGGGGGATGGGGGAGCTGTTTTTT.

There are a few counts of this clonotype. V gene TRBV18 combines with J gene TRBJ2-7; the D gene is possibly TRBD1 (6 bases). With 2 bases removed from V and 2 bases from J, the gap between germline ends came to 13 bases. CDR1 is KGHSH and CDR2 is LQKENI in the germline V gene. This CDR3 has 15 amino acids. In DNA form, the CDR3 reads TGTGCCAGCTCACCAGGGGGCTCATTGGCCTACGAGCAGTACTTC. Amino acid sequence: CASSPGGSLAYEQYF.

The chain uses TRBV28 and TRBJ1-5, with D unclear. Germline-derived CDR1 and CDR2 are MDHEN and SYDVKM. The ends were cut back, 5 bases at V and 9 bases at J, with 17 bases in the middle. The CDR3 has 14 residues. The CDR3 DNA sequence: TGTGCCAGCAGTCCCCGGTTACGAGCCCCGCCCCAGCATTTT. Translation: CASSPRLRAPPQHF.

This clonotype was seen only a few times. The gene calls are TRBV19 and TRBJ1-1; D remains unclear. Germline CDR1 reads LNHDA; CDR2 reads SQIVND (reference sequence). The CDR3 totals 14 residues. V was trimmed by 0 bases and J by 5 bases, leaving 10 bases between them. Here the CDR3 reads CASSIEGFGTEAFF. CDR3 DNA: TGTGCCAGTAGTATAGAGGGATTCGGAACTGAAGCTTTCTTT.

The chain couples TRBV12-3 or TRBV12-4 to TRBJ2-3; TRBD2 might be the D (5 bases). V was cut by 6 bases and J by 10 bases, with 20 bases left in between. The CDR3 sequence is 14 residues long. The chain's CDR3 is CASRPDPLRGPQYF. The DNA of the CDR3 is TGTGCCAGCAGACCCGACCCGCTCCGAGGGCCGCAGTATTTT.

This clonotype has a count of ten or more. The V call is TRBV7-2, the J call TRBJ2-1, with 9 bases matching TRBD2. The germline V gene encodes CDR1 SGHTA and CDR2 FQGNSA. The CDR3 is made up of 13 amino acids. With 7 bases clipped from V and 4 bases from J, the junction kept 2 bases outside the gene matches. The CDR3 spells CASKSGGYNEQFF. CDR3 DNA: TGTGCCAGCAAGAGCGGGGGGTACAATGAGCAGTTCTTC.

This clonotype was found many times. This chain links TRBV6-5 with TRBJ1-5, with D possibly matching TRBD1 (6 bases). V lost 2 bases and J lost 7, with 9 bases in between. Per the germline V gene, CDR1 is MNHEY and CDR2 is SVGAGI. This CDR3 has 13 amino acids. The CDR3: CASSYGGLQPQHF. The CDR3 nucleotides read TGTGCCAGCAGTTACGGGGGCTTGCAGCCCCAGCATTTT.

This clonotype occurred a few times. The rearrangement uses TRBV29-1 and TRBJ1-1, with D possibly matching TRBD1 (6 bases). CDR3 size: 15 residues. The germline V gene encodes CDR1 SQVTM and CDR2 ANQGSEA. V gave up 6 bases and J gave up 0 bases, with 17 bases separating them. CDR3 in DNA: TGCAGCGTCGCTTGGGGGGCACCAATGAACACTGAAGCTTTCTTT. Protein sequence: CSVAWGAPMNTEAFF.

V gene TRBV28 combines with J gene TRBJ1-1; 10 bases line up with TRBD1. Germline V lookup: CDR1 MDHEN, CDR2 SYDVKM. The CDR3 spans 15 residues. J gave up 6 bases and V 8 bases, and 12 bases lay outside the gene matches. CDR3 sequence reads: CASAGQGVVKAEAFF. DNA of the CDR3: TGTGCCAGCGCCGGACAGGGGGTAGTTAAGGCTGAAGCTTTCTTT.

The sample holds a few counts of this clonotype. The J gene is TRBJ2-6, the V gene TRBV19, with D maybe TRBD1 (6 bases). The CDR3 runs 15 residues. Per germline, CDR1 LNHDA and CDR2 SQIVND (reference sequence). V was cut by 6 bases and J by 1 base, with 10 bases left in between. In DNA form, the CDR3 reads TGTGCCAGTAGGGCTACAGGGTCTGGGGCCAACGTCCTGACTTTC. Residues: CASRATGSGANVLTF. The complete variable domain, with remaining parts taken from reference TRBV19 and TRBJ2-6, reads DGGITQSPKYLFRKEGQNVTLSCEQNLNHDAMYWYRQDPGQGLRLIYYSQIVNDFQKGDIAEGYSVSREKKESFPLTVTSAQKNPTAFYLCASRATGSGANVLTFGAGSRLTVL.

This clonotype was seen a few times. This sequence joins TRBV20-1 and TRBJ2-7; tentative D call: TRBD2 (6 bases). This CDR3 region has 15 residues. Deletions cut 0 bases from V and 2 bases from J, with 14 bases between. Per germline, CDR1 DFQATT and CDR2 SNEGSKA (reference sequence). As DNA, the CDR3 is TGCAGTGCTAGAGATCAGGGCGGGATAACCTACGAGCAGTACTTC. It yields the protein CSARDQGGITYEQYF.

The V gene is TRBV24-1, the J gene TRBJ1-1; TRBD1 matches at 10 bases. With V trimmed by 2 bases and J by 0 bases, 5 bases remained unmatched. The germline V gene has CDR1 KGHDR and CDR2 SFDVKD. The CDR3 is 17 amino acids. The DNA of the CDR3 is TGTGCCACCAGTGATTGGCGGGACAGGGGCATGAACACTGAAGCTTTCTTT. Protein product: CATSDWRDRGMNTEAFF.

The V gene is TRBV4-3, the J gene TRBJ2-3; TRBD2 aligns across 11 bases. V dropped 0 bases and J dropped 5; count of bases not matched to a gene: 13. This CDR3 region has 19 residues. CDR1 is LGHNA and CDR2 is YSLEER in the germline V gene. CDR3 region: CASSQEWLAGGPRVDTQYF. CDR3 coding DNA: TGCGCCAGCAGCCAAGAATGGTTAGCGGGGGGGCCTAGGGTAGATACGCAGTATTTT.

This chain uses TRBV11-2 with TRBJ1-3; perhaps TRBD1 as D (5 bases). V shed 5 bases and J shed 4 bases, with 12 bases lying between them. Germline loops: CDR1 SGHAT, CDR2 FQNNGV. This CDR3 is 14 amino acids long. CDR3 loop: CASSTGTPGNTIYF. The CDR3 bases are TGTGCCAGCAGCACGGGGACTCCGGGAAACACCATATATTTT.

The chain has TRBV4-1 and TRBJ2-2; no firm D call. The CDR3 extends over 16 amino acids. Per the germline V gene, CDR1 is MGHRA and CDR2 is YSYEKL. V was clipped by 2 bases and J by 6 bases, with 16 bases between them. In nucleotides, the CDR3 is TGCGCCAGCAGCCAAAAAACGGGTCTGGTCCCCGGGGAGCTGTTTTTT. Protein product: CASSQKTGLVPGELFF.

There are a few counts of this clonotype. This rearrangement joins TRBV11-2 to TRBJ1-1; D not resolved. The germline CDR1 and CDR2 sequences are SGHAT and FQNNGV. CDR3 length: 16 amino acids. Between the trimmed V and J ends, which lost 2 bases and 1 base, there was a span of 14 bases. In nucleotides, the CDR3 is TGTGCCAGCAGCTTACAGACATCAATACAGAACACTGAAGCTTTCTTT. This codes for CASSLQTSIQNTEAFF.

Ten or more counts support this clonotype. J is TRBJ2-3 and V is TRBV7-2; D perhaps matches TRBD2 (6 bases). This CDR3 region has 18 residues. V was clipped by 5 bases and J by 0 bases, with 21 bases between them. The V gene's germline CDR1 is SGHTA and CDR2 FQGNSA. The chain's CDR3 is CASSLLAGRRGSTDTQYF. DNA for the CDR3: TGTGCCAGCAGCCTTCTCGCGGGGCGCCGGGGAAGCACAGATACGCAGTATTTT.

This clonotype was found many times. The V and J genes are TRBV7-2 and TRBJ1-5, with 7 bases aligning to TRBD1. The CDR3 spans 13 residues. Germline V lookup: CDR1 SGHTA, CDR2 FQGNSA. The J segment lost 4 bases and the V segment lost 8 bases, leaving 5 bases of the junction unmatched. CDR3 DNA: TGTGCCAGCGGCAGGGGGACGAATCAGCCCCAGCATTTT. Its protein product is CASGRGTNQPQHF.

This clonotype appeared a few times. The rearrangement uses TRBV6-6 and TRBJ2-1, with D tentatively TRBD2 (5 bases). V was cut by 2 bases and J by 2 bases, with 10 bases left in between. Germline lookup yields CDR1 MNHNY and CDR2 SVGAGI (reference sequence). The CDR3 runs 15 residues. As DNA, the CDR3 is TGTGCCAGCAGTTACGTCCGGGGAACCTACAATGAGCAGTTCTTC. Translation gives CASSYVRGTYNEQFF.